Included here is one T cell receptor (beta chain) sequence, with context. V lost 4 bases to trimming and J lost 1 base, with 11 bases between them. The germline gives CDR1 LGHNA, CDR2 YNFKEQ. This CDR3 is built from 14 residues. Generated by immunoSEQ multiplex PCR, the TCRdb table keeps only in-frame clones and is missing some. The table has over 70,000 clones, about 88% seen once. These data are taken from a study of blood T cell repertoires in COVID-19. What was sequenced was peripheral blood. J is TRBJ2-7 and V is TRBV4-2, with D tentatively TRBD1 (5 bases). The clonotype was recovered from a man aged 55 to 70 with COVID-19, enrolled during active disease. The CDR3 region is CASSLNRLSYEQYF. The CDR3, as DNA: TGTGCCAGCAGCCTTAACAGGCTATCCTACGAGCAGTACTTC.